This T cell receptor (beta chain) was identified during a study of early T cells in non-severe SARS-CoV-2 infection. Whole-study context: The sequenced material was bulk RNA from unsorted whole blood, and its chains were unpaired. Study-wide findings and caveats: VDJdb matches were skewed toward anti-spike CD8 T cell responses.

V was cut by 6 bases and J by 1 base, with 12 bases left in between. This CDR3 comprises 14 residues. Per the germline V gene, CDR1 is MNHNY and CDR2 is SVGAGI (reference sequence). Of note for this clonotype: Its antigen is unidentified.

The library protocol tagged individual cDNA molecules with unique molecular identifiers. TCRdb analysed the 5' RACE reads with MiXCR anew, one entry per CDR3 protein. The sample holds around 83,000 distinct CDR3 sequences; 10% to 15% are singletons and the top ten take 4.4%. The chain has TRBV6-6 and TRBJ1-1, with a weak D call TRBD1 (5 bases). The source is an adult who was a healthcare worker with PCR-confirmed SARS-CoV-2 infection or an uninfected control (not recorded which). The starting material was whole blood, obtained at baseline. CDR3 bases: TGTGCCAGCAGCCGCGACAGACAGAACACTGAAGCTTTCTTT. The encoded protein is CASSRDRQNTEAFF.